Listed below are T cell receptor beta chains from one sample, sequenced in a study of T-cell reconstitution after alpha-beta-depleted transplantation in children. TCRdb reprocessed the PCR reads via MiXCR and lists one record per CDR3 protein. The repertoire holds 500,000 to 650,000 distinct CDR3 sequences, with 10% to 15% as singletons. The specimen comprised PBMCs, mostly from graft donor cells, sampled 360 days after TCRalphabeta/CD19-depleted stem cell transplant. All receptors come from a male patient aged 5 to 17 who had a stem cell transplant for acute myeloid leukemia, so the T cells may come from the graft donor. Each CDR3 is given with its conserved first and last residue. The D gene is left open where the match is weak. For some rows the clone size is stated as once, few or many, or as a class when expanded; others skip it.

V gene: TRBV29-1
D gene: -
clone size: -
J gene: TRBJ1-1
CDR3 DNA: TGCAGCGTCCCCGAATGGGGGAACACTGAAGCTTTCTTT
CDR3 protein: CSVPEWGNTEAFF

V gene: TRBV24-1
D gene: TRBD2
clone size: many
J gene: TRBJ2-3
CDR3 DNA: TGTGCCACCAGTAGCGGGGGGACGAGCACAGATACGCAGTATTTT
CDR3 protein: CATSSGGTSTDTQYF

V gene: TRBV29-1
D gene: -
clone size: many
J gene: TRBJ2-1
CDR3 DNA: TGCAGCGTTGCCGTCAGCTCCTACAATGAGCAGTTCTTC
CDR3 protein: CSVAVSSYNEQFF

V gene: TRBV20-1
D gene: -
clone size: few
J gene: TRBJ2-3
CDR3 DNA: TGCAGTGCTAGACGCGTAGCAGGCACAGATACGCAGTATTTT
CDR3 protein: CSARRVAGTDTQYF

V gene: TRBV18
D gene: -
clone size: few
J gene: TRBJ2-5
CDR3 DNA: TGTGCCAGCTCAACACCGGAAGGAAAGTACCAAGAGACCCAGTACTTC
CDR3 protein: CASSTPEGKYQETQYF

V gene: TRBV11-1
D gene: TRBD2
clone size: -
J gene: TRBJ2-3
CDR3 DNA: TGTGCCAGCAGCTCCATCCCAGCGGGAGGGCGCGCAGATACGCAGTATTTT
CDR3 protein: CASSSIPAGGRADTQYF

V gene: TRBV28
D gene: TRBD2
clone size: few
J gene: TRBJ2-1
CDR3 DNA: TGTGCCAGCACCCCCCTCCCGCTAGCGGGAGTGGGTGAGCAGTTCTTC
CDR3 protein: CASTPLPLAGVGEQFF

V gene: TRBV28
D gene: -
clone size: many
J gene: TRBJ2-7
CDR3 DNA: TGTGCCAGCAGTTTATCTACTAGTTTATCACCCTACGAGCAGTACTTC
CDR3 protein: CASSLSTSLSPYEQYF

V gene: TRBV29-1
D gene: -
clone size: many
J gene: TRBJ2-7
CDR3 DNA: TGCAGCGTCCCCAGGGGGGCCGAGCAGTACTTC
CDR3 protein: CSVPRGAEQYF

V gene: TRBV3-1
D gene: -
clone size: few
J gene: TRBJ2-7
CDR3 DNA: TGTGCCAGCAGCCAAAGAACCTACGAGCAGTACTTC
CDR3 protein: CASSQRTYEQYF

V gene: TRBV15
D gene: -
clone size: -
J gene: TRBJ2-3
CDR3 DNA: TGTGCCACCAGCAGAGATCGAGGGGAGGGCACAGATACGCAGTATTTT
CDR3 protein: CATSRDRGEGTDTQYF

V gene: TRBV7-6
D gene: -
clone size: -
J gene: TRBJ2-5
CDR3 DNA: TGTGCCAGCAGCTGGATAAGGGGCCAAGAGACCCAGTACTTC
CDR3 protein: CASSWIRGQETQYF

V gene: TRBV9
D gene: -
clone size: few
J gene: TRBJ2-1
CDR3 DNA: TGTGCCAGCAGCGTAGCGGCGGGTACCTACAATGAGCAGTTCTTC
CDR3 protein: CASSVAAGTYNEQFF

V gene: TRBV7-2
D gene: -
clone size: few
J gene: TRBJ2-3
CDR3 DNA: TGTGCCAGCAGCTTAGTAGGGCCGTCTAGCACAGATACGCAGTATTTT
CDR3 protein: CASSLVGPSSTDTQYF

V gene: TRBV29-1
D gene: -
clone size: few
J gene: TRBJ1-5
CDR3 DNA: TGCAGCGTTTCGACAAGCAGCAATCAGCCCCAGCATTTT
CDR3 protein: CSVSTSSNQPQHF

V gene: TRBV5-1
D gene: -
clone size: -
J gene: TRBJ2-7
CDR3 DNA: TGCGCCAGCAGCTTCTCCAGGCGGGGCCTCTCCTACGAGCAGTACTTC
CDR3 protein: CASSFSRRGLSYEQYF

V gene: TRBV12-3/TRBV12-4
D gene: TRBD2
clone size: once
J gene: TRBJ2-1
CDR3 DNA: TGTGCCAGCAGTTTTGTGGCGGGAGTCGGGGTCTACAATGAGCAGTTCTTC
CDR3 protein: CASSFVAGVGVYNEQFF

V gene: TRBV7-2
D gene: -
clone size: -
J gene: TRBJ2-7
CDR3 DNA: TGTGCCAGCAGCCTGGACACCCTTTGGGACGAGCAGTACTTC
CDR3 protein: CASSLDTLWDEQYF

V gene: TRBV28
D gene: -
clone size: many
J gene: TRBJ2-3
CDR3 DNA: TGTGCCAGCAGTTTCAGACCCGATACGCAGTATTTT
CDR3 protein: CASSFRPDTQYF

V gene: TRBV7-8
D gene: -
clone size: many
J gene: TRBJ2-5
CDR3 DNA: TGTGCCAGCAGTGGACAGTCGCAAGAGACCCAGTACTTC
CDR3 protein: CASSGQSQETQYF

V gene: TRBV28
D gene: TRBD1
clone size: -
J gene: TRBJ1-1
CDR3 DNA: TGTGCCAGCAGTTTGCGGGACAGGAAACAAACTTCGAACACTGAAGCTTTCTTT
CDR3 protein: CASSLRDRKQTSNTEAFF

V gene: TRBV6-2/TRBV6-3
D gene: TRBD2
clone size: -
J gene: TRBJ2-5
CDR3 DNA: TGTGCCAGCAGTTACCCGCTAGCGGGAGGGCTGGACCAAGAGACCCAGTACTTC
CDR3 protein: CASSYPLAGGLDQETQYF

V gene: TRBV5-1
D gene: -
clone size: -
J gene: TRBJ2-7
CDR3 DNA: TGCGCCAGCAGCTTGCAATCTCGCTACGAGCAGTACTTC
CDR3 protein: CASSLQSRYEQYF

V gene: TRBV20-1
D gene: -
clone size: few
J gene: TRBJ2-6
CDR3 DNA: TGCAGTGCTAGAGATCTGCCCGGGGCCAACGTCCTGACTTTC
CDR3 protein: CSARDLPGANVLTF

V gene: TRBV29-1
D gene: -
clone size: many
J gene: TRBJ2-1
CDR3 DNA: TGCAGCGTTGACGGCCCCAATGAGCAGTTCTTC
CDR3 protein: CSVDGPNEQFF

V gene: TRBV4-1
D gene: TRBD2
clone size: -
J gene: TRBJ2-5
CDR3 DNA: TGCGCCAGCAGCCAAGAAAGCGGGAGTGGGGAGACCCAGTACTTC
CDR3 protein: CASSQESGSGETQYF

V gene: TRBV20-1
D gene: TRBD2
clone size: many
J gene: TRBJ2-4
CDR3 DNA: TGCAGTGCTAGAGAGGCGCTAGCGGGAGGGATAGCCAAAAACATTCAGTACTTC
CDR3 protein: CSAREALAGGIAKNIQYF

V gene: TRBV29-1
D gene: TRBD2
clone size: -
J gene: TRBJ2-1
CDR3 DNA: TGCAGCGCTAGCGGGAGGGCCTTTGGTGAGCAGTTCTTC
CDR3 protein: CSASGRAFGEQFF

V gene: TRBV6-2/TRBV6-3
D gene: -
clone size: -
J gene: TRBJ1-5
CDR3 DNA: TGTGCCAGCAGTTACTGGAAGAATCAGCCCCAGCATTTT
CDR3 protein: CASSYWKNQPQHF

V gene: TRBV19
D gene: TRBD2
clone size: -
J gene: TRBJ2-1
CDR3 DNA: TGTGCCAGTAGTATCTTTTCTAGCGGGTACTACAATGAGCAGTTCTTC
CDR3 protein: CASSIFSSGYYNEQFF

V gene: TRBV7-3
D gene: -
clone size: many
J gene: TRBJ2-7
CDR3 DNA: TGTGCCAGCAGCTTAGGGGTCAAATCCTACGAGCAGTACTTC
CDR3 protein: CASSLGVKSYEQYF

V gene: TRBV5-1
D gene: -
clone size: few
J gene: TRBJ2-7
CDR3 DNA: TGCGCCAGCAGCTTGTATGCGGGCGAAAACTACGAGCAGTACTTC
CDR3 protein: CASSLYAGENYEQYF

V gene: TRBV30
D gene: -
clone size: -
J gene: TRBJ2-1
CDR3 DNA: TGTGCCTGGAGTCAAATTGGGGTTGGTGAGCAGTTCTTC
CDR3 protein: CAWSQIGVGEQFF

V gene: TRBV28
D gene: -
clone size: -
J gene: TRBJ2-1
CDR3 DNA: TGTGCCAGCATTCACCTCGGTTCCTACAATGAGCAGTTCTTC
CDR3 protein: CASIHLGSYNEQFF

V gene: TRBV20-1
D gene: TRBD2
clone size: many
J gene: TRBJ2-7
CDR3 DNA: TGCAGTGCTAGCCCGACTAGCGGGGGATCCTACGAGCAGTACTTC
CDR3 protein: CSASPTSGGSYEQYF